The entry that follows covers one T cell receptor (beta chain) sequence. Its antigen is still unknown. No much larger clone exists at a distance of one base, and base qualities are not known. At the junction V is shortened by 6 bases and J by 9 bases, with 21 bases in between. CDR1 and CDR2 were assigned from the germline V gene as SNHLY and FYNNEI. The CDR3 spans 15 residues, from the cysteine through the phenylalanine. Only CDR3 DNA remains: 45 bases, in frame from the first base. Libraries were built with the immunoSEQ multiplex PCR assay. In most patients, genomic DNA was isolated using the Qiagen DNeasy Blood and Tissue Kit and sent frozen to Adaptive Biotechnologies for TCR sequencing. For most patients, genomic DNA was subjected to high-throughput TCR-beta CDR3 sequencing by Adaptive Biotechnologies. The paper's processing steps were these. TCR sequencing data were retrieved from Adaptive's ImmunoSEQ software for 15 to 20 patients, whereas a few other patients were processed with MiXCR and VDJtools. CD4 versus CD8 sorting errors were corrected by removing sequences found in both subsets at a frequency ratio below 5:1. CDR3 nucleotide sequences shared between donor and recipient were removed because their origin could not be assigned. Alloreactive clones required at least 2-fold expansion over unstimulated cells and minimum CFSE-low frequency of 0.002% (template counts) or 0.001% (read counts). A clone was considered mappable if detected in the sequenced pre-transplant spleen, lymph node, or MLR CFSE-low populations of the donor or recipient. Cumulative frequency of alloreactive clones was calculated as a percentage of all sequences weighted by copy number. TCRdb took over this immuneACCESS table, retaining in-frame rearrangements with V and J assigned. Such tables are incomplete; in checked studies, under half of the missing clones stem from an unresolved V gene, and the remainder is unexplained. V and J calls and clone size are those listed in that table; D and trimming were worked out from the DNA. Across this sample there are tens of thousands of clones, with 84% seen only once. The ten largest account for around 0.48% of the sample.

This sample was included in a study of graft-versus-host responses after intestinal transplantation (dated by TCRdb to the early 2020s). In the study overall: Multivisceral, liver-intestinal, or isolated intestinal transplants were received by the recipients. Every recipient was given anti-thymocyte globulin induction, then maintenance tacrolimus and steroids for roughly 3 years. After intestinal transplantation, graft-versus-host and host-versus-graft alloreactive T cell clones were followed in the graft, circulation and bone marrow using bulk TCR-beta CDR3 sequencing. To identify alloreactive clones, pre-transplant mixed lymphocyte reaction products were sequenced and compared with unstimulated pre-transplant donor and recipient T cells. Of the roughly 23 intestinal transplant recipients enrolled in the cohort, one of whom was a retransplant, 3 patients without pretransplant specimens were excluded. A peak of at least 4% donor T cells among recipient peripheral blood mononuclear cells was the definition used for donor T cell macrochimerism. Rather than being sequenced by the commercial service, samples from a few later patients were sequenced in-house on an Illumina MiSeq and processed with MiXCR. Overall study results and their limits: Early after transplant, declines in HvG clones were associated with peak levels of circulating GvH clones. In patients with donor T cell macrochimerism, the allografts had high GvH to HvG T cell clonal ratios. GvH clones were found in recipient bone marrow, and some of the GvH clones appeared earlier in ileal mucosa or blood, which is consistent with an intestinal mucosal origin. The conclusions were limited by the relatively low number and heterogeneity of the intestinal transplant patients.

Explained via the paper, the time point label denotes: cells obtained before transplantation from donor or recipient. CD3+CD4+ and CD3+CD8+ populations were FACS-sorted from unstimulated pre-transplant donor and recipient cells taken from spleen or lymph nodes. The sample in question was unstimulated CD4+ T cells sorted from spleen or lymph node cells, obtained before transplant. The TCR was taken from a human donor who was the organ donor for an intestinal transplant. The rearrangement joined TRBV2 to TRBJ2-1; the D gene is perhaps TRBD2, from 5 matching bases. The nucleotides are TGTGCCAGCAGGAAGGACTCCAACCCCGGCGCTGAGCAGTTCTTC. This yields the protein CASRKDSNPGAEQFF.